Each of the 17 T cell receptor beta chains below was sequenced from the same sample in a study of T cell changes during pregnancy in multiple sclerosis. Profiled with immunoSEQ multiplex PCR; TCRdb holds only in-frame clones, not every one. The sample lists some 81,000 clones; about nine tenths were seen once. The sequencing here drew on peripheral blood, taken before pregnancy. These TCRs come from a female donor with multiple sclerosis, enrolled in a pregnancy study.

There are a few counts of this clone. This chain connects TRBV5-6 to TRBJ2-5; the match to TRBD2 covers 10 bases. This CDR3 spans 14 amino acids. Germline V lookup: CDR1 SGHDT, CDR2 YYEEEE. V lost 1 base to trimming and J lost 6 bases; unmatched junction nucleotides: 3. CDR3 DNA sequence: TGTGCCAGCAGCTTGACTAGCGGGGAAAAGACCCAGTACTTC. Translation gives CASSLTSGEKTQYF.

The J gene is TRBJ1-1, the V gene TRBV7-9; 9 bases fit TRBD1. This CDR3 has 17 amino acids. Germline CDR1 reads SEHNR; CDR2 reads FQNEAQ (reference sequence). V shed 1 base and J 6 bases; nucleotides not matched to a gene: 12. CDR3 DNA: TGTGCCAGCAGCTTAGTCTTCGGGACAGGGTATATGGCTGAAGCTTTCTTT. It codes for CASSLVFGTGYMAEAFF.

In its sample, this clone was seen once. The chain combines TRBV6-1 with TRBJ2-1, with 8 nucleotides matching TRBD2. Per germline, CDR1 MNHNS and CDR2 SASEGT. After removal of 1 base from V and 2 bases from J, the junction contained 4 bases not matched to a gene. The CDR3 consists of 16 residues. The CDR3 sequence: CASSEESGGPYNEQFF. For the CDR3, the DNA is TGTGCCAGCAGTGAAGAGAGCGGGGGACCCTACAATGAGCAGTTCTTC.

In DNA, the CDR3 is TGTGCCAGCAGCCAGGCCGGGGTTTCCGCCCACACGACTAATGAAAAACTGTTTTTT. Its protein is CASSQAGVSAHTTNEKLFF. The chain employs TRBV5-6 and TRBJ1-4; D is undetermined. The CDR3 is 19 amino acids. The V end was cut by 4 bases, the J end by 2 bases, with 24 bases between. In germline, CDR1 is SGHDT, CDR2 YYEEEE.

The chain joins TRBV28 to TRBJ1-2, with 7 bases lining up with TRBD1. CDR3 length: 13 amino acids. The germline V gene encodes CDR1 MDHEN and CDR2 SYDVKM. After removal of 3 bases from V and 5 bases from J, the junction contained 3 bases not matched to a gene. The CDR3 DNA reads as TGTGCCAGCAGTTTCCGGGACAGATATGGCTACACCTTC. This sequence encodes CASSFRDRYGYTF.

The V and J genes are TRBV9 and TRBJ1-1; D is unclear. This CDR3 region has 14 residues. Germline CDR1 SGDLS, CDR2 YYNGEE. Deletions cut 3 bases from V and 0 bases from J, with 9 bases between. The DNA of the CDR3 is TGTGCCAGCAGCGCCCCGGGGATGAACACTGAAGCTTTCTTT. Residues: CASSAPGMNTEAFF.

This clone was observed once. V gene TRBV6-1 combines with J gene TRBJ2-2, with 11 bases matching TRBD2. With 6 bases clipped from V and 5 bases from J, the junction kept 5 bases outside the gene matches. Germline V gives CDR1 MNHNS, CDR2 SASEGT. The CDR3 extends over 15 amino acids. CDR3 nucleotide sequence: TGTGCCAGCAGCGTAGCGGGGGGGCTGACCGGGGAGCTGTTTTTT. Protein product: CASSVAGGLTGELFF.

J is TRBJ1-5 and V is TRBV30; possible D gene TRBD1, 5 bases. The V and J ends lost 5 bases and 1 base respectively, with 12 bases between them. The CDR3 spans 14 residues. Germline values: CDR1 GTSNPN, CDR2 SVGIG (reference sequence). The chain's CDR3 is CAWAGEMSNQPQHF. CDR3 coding DNA: TGTGCCTGGGCGGGGGAGATGAGCAATCAGCCCCAGCATTTT.

This sequence joins TRBV29-1 and TRBJ2-3, with D perhaps TRBD2 (5 bases). The V end was cut by 7 bases, the J end by 6 bases, with 14 bases between. Germline V lookup: CDR1 SQVTM, CDR2 ANQGSEA. This CDR3 comprises 12 residues. CDR3 sequence (DNA): TGCAGCGGCGCTGTTAGCGTGGATACGCAGTATTTT. Translated, it gives CSGAVSVDTQYF.

The V call is TRBV29-1, the J call TRBJ1-2, with TRBD1 matching over 9 bases. Germline loops: CDR1 SQVTM, CDR2 ANQGSEA. The CDR3 consists of 14 residues. V shed 7 bases, J shed 6 bases, and the junction held 12 bases outside the gene matches. CDR3 nucleotides: TGCAGCGCCGCCCGATTCACAGGGGGCCATGGCTACACCTTC. Translated: CSAARFTGGHGYTF.

The chain recombines TRBV7-9 with TRBJ2-3; TRBD2 matches 11 bases. CDR3 length: 17 residues. V dropped 1 base and J dropped 2; count of bases not matched to a gene: 5. Germline V gene lookup returns CDR1 SEHNR and CDR2 FQNEAQ (reference sequence). The CDR3 DNA sequence: TGTGCCAGCAGCTTAGGGTCGACTAGCGGGAACACAGATACGCAGTATTTT. Its protein is CASSLGSTSGNTDTQYF. The variable domain in full, completed from reference TRBV7-9 and TRBJ2-3, reads DTGVSQNPRHKITKRGQNVTFRCDPISEHNRLYWYRQTLGQGPEFLTYFQNEAQLEKSRLLSDRFSAERPKGSFSTLEIQRTEQGDSAMYLCASSLGSTSGNTDTQYFGPGTRLTVL.

Remarks on this clone: In the same sample, other DNA sequences code for this CDR3. The chain employs TRBV19 and TRBJ1-2; 7 bases fit TRBD1. Germline V gene sequence: CDR1 LNHDA, CDR2 SQIVND (reference sequence). The CDR3 totals 13 residues. The ends lost 5 bases at V and 4 bases at J; junction bases unmatched: 4. CDR3 sequence: CASSPQGFYGYTF. In DNA form, the CDR3 reads TGTGCCAGTAGTCCACAGGGGTTCTATGGCTACACCTTC.

This chain joins TRBV6-6 and TRBJ2-7; 7 bases align to TRBD1. Germline lookup yields CDR1 MNHNY and CDR2 SVGAGI (reference sequence). The CDR3 totals 14 residues. Trimming cost V 8 bases and J 2 bases; bases outside gene matches: 9. The CDR3 nucleotides are TGTGCCAGCGTAGACAGGGTTCGACCCTACGAGCAGTACTTC. Protein product: CASVDRVRPYEQYF.

The chain combines TRBV19 with TRBJ1-5, with 9 bases fitting TRBD1. Germline assignment: CDR1 LNHDA and CDR2 SQIVND (reference sequence). Trimming took 5 bases from V and 5 from J; bases not matched to a gene: 7. The CDR3 contains 15 residues. The CDR3 coding sequence is TGTGCCAGTAGTGGACGGACAGGGGTTTATCAGCCCCAGCATTTT. As protein: CASSGRTGVYQPQHF.

The rearrangement uses TRBV20-1 and TRBJ1-3; D remains ambiguous. CDR1 and CDR2 (germline): DFQATT, SNEGSKA (reference sequence). Trimming stripped 5 bases from V and 4 bases from J, with 6 bases between. This CDR3 has 11 amino acids. CDR3 in amino acids: CSAPRGNTIYF. CDR3 nucleotides: TGCAGTGCTCCCAGGGGAAACACCATATATTTT.

The V call is TRBV7-6, the J call TRBJ1-1; D gene unclear. This CDR3 spans 19 amino acids. The germline CDR1 and CDR2 sequences are SGHVS and FNYEAQ. V lost 0 bases, J lost 0 bases, and 20 bases lay in between. The CDR3 loop reads CASSLAVGPSLTMNTEAFF. CDR3 nucleotide sequence: TGTGCCAGCAGCTTAGCCGTTGGACCTAGCTTAACAATGAACACTGAAGCTTTCTTT.

The genes are TRBV28 and TRBJ1-1; D remains unclear. Per germline, CDR1 MDHEN and CDR2 SYDVKM. V was clipped by 6 bases and J by 2 bases, with 13 bases between them. This CDR3 is built from 14 residues. The CDR3 sequence: CASRDREPNTEAFF. Written as DNA, the CDR3 is TGTGCCAGCAGGGACCGGGAGCCCAACACTGAAGCTTTCTTT.